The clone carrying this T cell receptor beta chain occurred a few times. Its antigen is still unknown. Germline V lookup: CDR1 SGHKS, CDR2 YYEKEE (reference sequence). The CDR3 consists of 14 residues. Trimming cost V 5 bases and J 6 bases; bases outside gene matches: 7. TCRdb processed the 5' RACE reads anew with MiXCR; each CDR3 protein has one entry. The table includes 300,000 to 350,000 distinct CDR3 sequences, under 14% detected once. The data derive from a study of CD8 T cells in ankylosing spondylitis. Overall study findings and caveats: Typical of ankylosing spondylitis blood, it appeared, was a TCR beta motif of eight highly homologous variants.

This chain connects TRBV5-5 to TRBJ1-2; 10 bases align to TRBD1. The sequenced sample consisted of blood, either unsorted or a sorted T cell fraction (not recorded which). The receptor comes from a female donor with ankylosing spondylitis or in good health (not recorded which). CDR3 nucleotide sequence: TGTGCCAGCAGTTTTGACAGGGGGCGTCATGGCTACACCTTC. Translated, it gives CASSFDRGRHGYTF.